This TCR beta chain was identified in a study of human T cells and chemical hapten exposure. Background on the study: Diphenylcyclopropenone doses were given weekly to the scalps of patients across the approximately 25-week study. Patch tests of 0.01% DPC on the upper back were read at 6 days.

It was the library that attached unique molecular identifiers to individual cDNA molecules. TCRdb re-called the RACE reads with MiXCR, one entry per CDR3 protein. The sample contains some 400,000 distinct CDR3 sequences, 5% to 6.5% of which appear only once. With 6 bases removed from V and 1 base from J, the gap between germline ends came to 12 bases. CDR1 is DFQATT, CDR2 SNEGSKA, per germline (reference sequence). CDR3 size: 13 residues. The time point denotes: pre-sensitization, week 0. The treatment here: therapeutic diphenylcyclopropenone sensitization with weekly scalp DPC. Each donor was an alopecia patient between 18 and 70 years of age who qualified for DPC. This clonotype was found a few times.

This clonotype was obtained from a woman in her 50s with alopecia areata. Some clones in this sample may be carry-over from other donors' samples. The sequences come from whole blood, collected in connection with sensitization to the hapten diphenylcyclopropenone (DPC). This chain links TRBV20-1 with TRBJ1-1; D remains unclear. DNA of the CDR3: TGCAGTGCGCTCCGGGCCTCGAACACTGAAGCTTTCTTT. Protein: CSALRASNTEAFF.